Listed here are 6 T cell receptor beta chains from one sample, sequenced in a study of cytotoxic CD8 clonotypes in ibrutinib-treated CLL. The repertoire was sequenced with immunoSEQ multiplex PCR; TCRdb's copy has only in-frame clones and lacks some. The data hold 200,000 to 250,000 clones, with more than 70% observed a single time. The material sequenced was PBMCs, taken after 12 months of ibrutinib treatment. These receptors all come from a human donor with chronic lymphocytic leukemia.

This clone was picked up one time. This sequence joins TRBV7-8 and TRBJ1-2, with D unclear. Looked up from germline, CDR1 is SGHVS and CDR2 is FQNEAQ. CDR3 size: 14 residues. The ends were cut back, 5 bases at V and 2 bases at J, with 12 bases in the middle. The CDR3 loop is CASSLDEGNYGYTF. As DNA, the CDR3 is TGTGCCAGCAGCCTCGATGAGGGCAACTATGGCTACACCTTC.

The chain uses TRBV5-4 and TRBJ2-2, with TRBD2 identical over 12 bases. V was pared by 4 bases and J by 4 bases, with 8 bases of the junction left unmatched. Germline V gives CDR1 SGHNT, CDR2 YYREEE (reference sequence). The CDR3 consists of 17 residues. This CDR3 reads CASSTPGLAGSTGELFF. The CDR3 coding sequence is TGTGCCAGCAGCACCCCCGGACTAGCGGGGAGCACCGGGGAGCTGTTTTTT.

This clone was observed a few times. This chain's CDR3 is CSVIEDRYRQFF. DNA for the CDR3: TGCAGCGTTATCGAGGACAGGTATAGGCAGTTCTTC. The chain recombines TRBV29-1 with TRBJ2-1, with TRBD1 matching 7 bases. The junction had 10 bases not matched to a gene; V was cut back by 5 bases and J by 12 bases. Germline CDR1 SQVTM, CDR2 ANQGSEA. The CDR3 runs 12 residues.

This sequence joins TRBV7-9 and TRBJ1-6; D is undetermined. Germline values: CDR1 SEHNR, CDR2 FQNEAQ (reference sequence). V gave up 5 bases and J gave up 4 bases, with 21 bases separating them. The length of the CDR3 is 18 residues. CDR3 residues: CASSTGSLFSRYNSPLHF. In nucleotides, the CDR3 is TGTGCCAGCAGCACGGGAAGCCTTTTTTCGCGGTATAATTCACCCCTCCACTTT.

The rearrangement links TRBV7-2 to TRBJ2-7; D possibly corresponds to TRBD2 (5 bases). Germline V gene data show CDR1 as SGHTA and CDR2 as FQGNSA. Trimming stripped 5 bases from V and 4 bases from J, with 15 bases between. The CDR3 loop spans 14 amino acids. The CDR3 nucleotides read TGTGCCAGCAGCCGAGAGGACTGGCCGTACGAGCAGTACTTC. Amino acid sequence: CASSREDWPYEQYF.

This chain uses TRBV30 with TRBJ2-7; a weak D match, TRBD1 (5 bases). Germline V gene data show CDR1 as GTSNPN and CDR2 as SVGIG (reference sequence). V shed 0 bases and J shed 0 bases, with 9 bases lying between them. The CDR3 is made up of 14 amino acids. CDR3 loop: CAWSVLDSSYEQYF. The CDR3 coding sequence is TGTGCCTGGAGTGTACTCGACAGCTCCTACGAGCAGTACTTC.